What follows describes a single T cell receptor beta chain. The target antigen is unknown. TCRdb ran MiXCR on the 5' RACE reads and lists one entry per CDR3 protein. Seen here are about 290,000 distinct CDR3 sequences, 15% observed once, and the top ten hold roughly 20%. The sample originates from a study of T-cell memory formation after mild COVID-19. Whole-study findings and limits: Clones contracting across day 15 to 85 had a balanced CD4/CD8 profile; later expanding clones leaned CD4+. CD4+ contracting clones were mainly CM and EM; CD8+ ones, EMRA. Memory sampled before infection contained some responding clones, suggesting cross-reactive memory joined.

Source material: PBMCs or a T cell subset sorted from them (not recorded which). This TCR was recovered from a man younger than 30 who had mild COVID-19 (a few samples of this study predate the infection). Cell type and time point are not known.

In DNA, the CDR3 is TGTGCCAGCAGCTCTCAATCGGGGGGGGACCCCTATGGCTACACCTTC. Translated: CASSSQSGGDPYGYTF. This rearrangement joins TRBV7-2 to TRBJ1-2; tentative D call: TRBD1 (5 bases). Germline V CDR1 and CDR2: SGHTA, FQGNSA. Trimming removed 4 bases at V and 4 bases at J, with 19 bases between. This CDR3 has 16 residues.